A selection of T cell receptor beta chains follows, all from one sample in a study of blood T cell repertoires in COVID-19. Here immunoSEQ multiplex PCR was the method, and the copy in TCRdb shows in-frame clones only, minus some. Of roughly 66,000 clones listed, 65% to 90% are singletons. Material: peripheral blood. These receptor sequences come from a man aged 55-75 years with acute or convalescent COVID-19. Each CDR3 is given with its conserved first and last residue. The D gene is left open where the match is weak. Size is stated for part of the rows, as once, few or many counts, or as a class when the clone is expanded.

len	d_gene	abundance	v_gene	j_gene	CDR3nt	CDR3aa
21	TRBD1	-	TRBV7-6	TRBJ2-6	TGTGCCAGCAGCTTAGCCGGGACAGGGGGAAACCGACACTCTGGGGCCAACGTCCTGACTTTC	CASSLAGTGGNRHSGANVLTF
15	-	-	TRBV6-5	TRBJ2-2	TGTGCCAGCAGTTACTCAGGCGGGGATCCCGGGGAGCTGTTTTTT	CASSYSGGDPGELFF
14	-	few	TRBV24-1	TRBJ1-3	TGTGCCACCAGTGACCTGCAGTCTGGAAACACCATATATTTT	CATSDLQSGNTIYF
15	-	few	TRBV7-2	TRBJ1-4	TGTGCCAGCAGCTTAGTGGGAGGGCTTGGGGAAAAACTGTTTTTT	CASSLVGGLGEKLFF
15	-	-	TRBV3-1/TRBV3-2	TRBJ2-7	TGTGCCAGCAGCCAAATATTGCGGGGCCCCTACGAGCAGTACTTC	CASSQILRGPYEQYF
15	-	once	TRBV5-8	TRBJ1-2	TGTGCCAGCAGCCCGCTAGACCCCAAAAGCGGGGGCTACACCTTC	CASSPLDPKSGGYTF
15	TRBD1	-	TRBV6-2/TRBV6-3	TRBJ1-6	TGTGCCAGCAGCGGGGGACAGGGATCTTTCTCACCCCTCCACTTT	CASSGGQGSFSPLHF
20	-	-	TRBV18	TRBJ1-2	TGTGCCAGCTCACCACCGAGGGGGTCACAAAAAGCCCCGAACGGATATGGCTACACCTTC	CASSPPRGSQKAPNGYGYTF
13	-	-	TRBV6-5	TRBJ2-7	TGTGCCAGCAGCTCCACAGGGACGAGCGAGCAGTACTTC	CASSSTGTSEQYF
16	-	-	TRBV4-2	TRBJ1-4	TGTGCCAGCAGCCAGAGTCGAGGGCAGAGTAATGAAAAACTGTTTTTT	CASSQSRGQSNEKLFF
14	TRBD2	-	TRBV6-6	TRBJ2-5	TGTGCCAGCAGCCGCGGGGGGGCCAGAGAGACCCTGTACTTC	CASSRGGARETLYF
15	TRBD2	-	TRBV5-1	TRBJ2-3	TGCGCCAGCAGTTGGACTAGCGGGAGCACAGATACGCAGTATTTT	CASSWTSGSTDTQYF
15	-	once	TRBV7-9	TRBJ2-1	TGTGCCAGCAGCTCGATGGGAGCCGGGGAAAATGAGCAGTTCTTC	CASSSMGAGENEQFF
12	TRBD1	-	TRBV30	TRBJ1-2	TGTGCCTGGAGTGGGACAGGGGACGGCTACACCTTC	CAWSGTGDGYTF
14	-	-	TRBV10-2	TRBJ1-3	TGCGCCAGCAGTGAGAGGAGGAAAGCAGACACCATATATTTT	CASSERRKADTIYF
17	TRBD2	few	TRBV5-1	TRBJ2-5	TGCGCCAGCAGCTTGTCGGGGACTAGCGGAGGAAGGGAGACCCAGTACTTC	CASSLSGTSGGRETQYF
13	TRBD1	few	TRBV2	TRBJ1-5	TGTGCCAGCAGTGGGACAGGTACTCAGCCCCAGCATTTT	CASSGTGTQPQHF
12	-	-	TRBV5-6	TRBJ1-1	TGTGCCAGCAGCTTGAGGAGCGGTGAAGCTTTCTTT	CASSLRSGEAFF
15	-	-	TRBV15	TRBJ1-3	TGTGCCACCAGCAGAGGGGAGGACTCTGGAAACACCATATATTTT	CATSRGEDSGNTIYF
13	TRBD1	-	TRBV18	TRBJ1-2	TGTGCCAGCTCACCGACAGGGAACTATGGCTACACCTTC	CASSPTGNYGYTF
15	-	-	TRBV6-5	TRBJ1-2	TGTGCCAGCAGTTACTCGGCAACCACTAACTATGGCTACACCTTC	CASSYSATTNYGYTF
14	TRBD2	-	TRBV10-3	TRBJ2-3	TGTGCCATCACGGCTAGCGGGGGACGGAATACGCAGTATTTT	CAITASGGRNTQYF
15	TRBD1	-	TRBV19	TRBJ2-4	TGTGCCAGTAGGCTGACAGGGGATGGGAAAAACATTCAGTACTTC	CASRLTGDGKNIQYF
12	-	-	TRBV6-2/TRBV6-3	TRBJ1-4	TGTGCCAGCAGTTACTCGAGTGAAAAACTGTTTTTT	CASSYSSEKLFF
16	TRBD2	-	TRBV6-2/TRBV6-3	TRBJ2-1	TGTGCCAGCAGTCGCCTTCGAGCGGGGGGGCGGAATGAGCAGTTCTTC	CASSRLRAGGRNEQFF
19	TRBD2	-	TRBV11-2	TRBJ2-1	TGTGCCAGCAGCTTAGATTGGGAGCGGGGGGGCTTCTCCTACAATGAGCAGTTCTTC	CASSLDWERGGFSYNEQFF
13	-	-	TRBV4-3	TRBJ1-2	TGCGCCAGCAGTAGGACACCTAACTATGGCTACACCTTC	CASSRTPNYGYTF
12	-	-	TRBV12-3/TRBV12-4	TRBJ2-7	TGTGCCAGCAGTTTTACGGGCTACGAGCAGTACTTC	CASSFTGYEQYF
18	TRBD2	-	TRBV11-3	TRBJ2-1	TGTGCCAGCAGCGCGTCCGGGACTAGCGGGGGGTTTAACAATGAGCAGTTCTTC	CASSASGTSGGFNNEQFF
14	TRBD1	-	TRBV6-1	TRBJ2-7	TGTGCCAGCAGTGAAGTTCAGGGGGCTTACGAGCAGTACTTC	CASSEVQGAYEQYF
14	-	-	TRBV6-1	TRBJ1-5	TGTGCCAGCAGTGAATTCCACGGTAATCAGCCCCAGCATTTT	CASSEFHGNQPQHF
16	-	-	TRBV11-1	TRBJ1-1	TGTGCCAGCAGCTCCGCGGAGGGAGACGGGCGCACTGAAGCTTTCTTT	CASSSAEGDGRTEAFF
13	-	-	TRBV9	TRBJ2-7	TGTGCCAGCAGCGTAGTTGGGGAGCACGAGCAGTACTTC	CASSVVGEHEQYF
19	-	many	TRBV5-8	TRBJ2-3	TGTGCCAGCAGCTTGATTGGGACAGGGACTAGGATTGGCGCAGATACGCAGTATTTT	CASSLIGTGTRIGADTQYF
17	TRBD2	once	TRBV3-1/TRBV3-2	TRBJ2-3	TGTGCCAGCAGCCAAGTTCTAGCGGGGGGTACCACAGATACGCAGTATTTT	CASSQVLAGGTTDTQYF
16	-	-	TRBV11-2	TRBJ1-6	TGTGCCAGCAGCTTAGGTGCAGGGAACTATAATTCACCCCTCCACTTT	CASSLGAGNYNSPLHF
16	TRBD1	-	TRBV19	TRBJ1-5	TGTGCCAGTAGTCGCACCGGGACAGGGGGCAATCAGCCCCAGCATTTT	CASSRTGTGGNQPQHF
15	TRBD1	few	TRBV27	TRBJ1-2	TGTGCCAGCGGAACGGGGACAGGGCCTAACTATGGCTACACCTTC	CASGTGTGPNYGYTF
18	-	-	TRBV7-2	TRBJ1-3	TGTGCCAGCAGCTTATCTTTCTCGGGGGGTCGAAGGGGAAACACCATATATTTT	CASSLSFSGGRRGNTIYF
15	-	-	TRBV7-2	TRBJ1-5	TGTGCCAGCAGCTTTGAGGGAAACCTTAATCAGCCCCAGCATTTT	CASSFEGNLNQPQHF
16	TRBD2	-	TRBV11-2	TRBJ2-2	TGTGCCAGCAGCGCCAGACTAGCGGGGGGGCCCGGGGAGCTGTTTTTT	CASSARLAGGPGELFF
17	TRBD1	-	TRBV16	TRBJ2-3	TGTGCCAGCAGCCCTCTTTGGGGGACAGAGCGCACAGATACGCAGTATTTT	CASSPLWGTERTDTQYF
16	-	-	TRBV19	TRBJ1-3	TGTGCCAGCTATGCAAGGGACACCGTCTCTGGAAACACCATATATTTT	CASYARDTVSGNTIYF
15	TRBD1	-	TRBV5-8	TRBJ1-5	TGTGCCAGCAGCTTGGGTTTTACAGGGGTGCAGCCCCAGCATTTT	CASSLGFTGVQPQHF
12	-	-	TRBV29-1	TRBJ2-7	TGCAGCGCGCGAGGGACAACCTACGAGCAGTACTTC	CSARGTTYEQYF
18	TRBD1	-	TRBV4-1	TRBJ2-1	TGCGCCAGCAGCAAGGGAAGCGCAGGGGGCATTACAGCCAATGAGCAGTTCTTC	CASSKGSAGGITANEQFF
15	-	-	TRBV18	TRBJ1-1	TGTGCCAGCTCACCGCGGCAGTGTAAGTTGACTGAAGCTTTCTTT	CASSPRQCKLTEAFF
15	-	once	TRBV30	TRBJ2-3	TGTGCCTGGAGTAGGGCCCAGGGCGGCACAGATACGCAGTATTTT	CAWSRAQGGTDTQYF